Each of the 27 T cell receptor beta chains below was sequenced from the same sample in a study of CXCR3-negative and CXCR3-positive naive CD8 T cells (dated by TCRdb to between 2019 and 2020). The study at large found these results: TRB CDR3s from CXCR3-positive naive cells showed higher hydrophobicity (lower Kidera factor 4), lower energy, and higher strength and volume indices than CXCR3-negative naive cells.

Sequenced using a NextSeq 550. The Human TCR Profiling Kit (MiLaboratory) was used to make UMI-labeled 5' RACE TRB cDNA libraries. TCRdb reprocessed the raw reads; every CDR3 protein sequence is a single record, and DNA is not supplied. The table for this sample lists around 65,000 distinct CDR3 sequences. Clones ranked in the top ten supply 0.71% of the sample. For these receptors, no antigen is known. The sequencing input was naive CXCR3+ CD8+ T cells from blood. Interpreted using the paper, the cell subset or site label stands for: CD45RO-CCR7+CD27+CD95- naive CD8+ T cells expressing CXCR3 (TNR3+). The receptors shown here come from a human donor in good health. Some clones in this sample may be carry-over from other donors' samples.

J is TRBJ2-1 and V is TRBV6-2 or TRBV6-3; TCRdb returns TRBD2, unconfirmable since there is no DNA. CDR3 length: 20 residues. Germline V gene lookup returns CDR1 MNHEY and CDR2 SVGEGT. The chain's CDR3 is CASSYSRGLAGVNSYNEQFF.

The V call is TRBV5-1, the J call TRBJ2-3. The CDR3 length is 13 residues. Germline CDR1 and CDR2: SGHRS and YFSETQ. CDR3 loop: CASSSASTDTQYF. Full variable domain (missing parts from reference TRBV5-1 and TRBJ2-3): KAGVTQTPRYLIKTRGQQVTLSCSPISGHRSVSWYQQTPGQGLQFLFEYFSETQRNKGNFPGRFSGRQFSNSRSEMNVSTLELGDSALYLCASSSASTDTQYFGPGTRLTVL.

The rearrangement links TRBV6-4 to TRBJ2-2; no DNA is available, so the TRBD1 call from TCRdb remains unchecked. The CDR3 is 17 residues long. CDR1 and CDR2 from the germline V gene are MRHNA and SNTAGT. CDR3 sequence reads: CASSGEPGTGPPGELFF.

The chain recombines TRBV12-3 or TRBV12-4 with TRBJ2-2; TCRdb's assignment of TRBD1 cannot be checked, as there is no DNA. The CDR3 covers 14 residues. The CDR3 spells CASSLTGEPGELFF.

The V gene is TRBV12-3 or TRBV12-4, the J gene TRBJ2-2; TCRdb picks TRBD2, but there is no DNA to check that call. The CDR3 consists of 13 residues. The CDR3 here is CASSLSPTGELFF.

The V gene is TRBV12-5, the J gene TRBJ2-7. The CDR3 runs 15 residues. Germline-derived CDR1 and CDR2 are LGHNT and FRNRAP. CDR3 region: CASGLIPDSSYEQYF.

The rearrangement links TRBV6-6 to TRBJ2-1; the TRBD1 assignment by TCRdb is unverifiable without DNA. Germline assignment: CDR1 MNHNY and CDR2 SVGAGI (reference sequence). The CDR3 extends over 17 amino acids. CDR3 loop: CASSYSTSGGPNNEQFF.

The J gene is TRBJ1-2, the V gene TRBV4-2; TCRdb proposes TRBD1, but this gene call is untestable without DNA. Germline V gene data show CDR1 as LGHNA and CDR2 as YNFKEQ. CDR3 length equals 16 residues. The CDR3 loop is CASSQDYPGTNYGYTF.

V usage is TRBV12-3 or TRBV12-4 and J usage is TRBJ1-2. The CDR3 is 13 amino acids. This CDR3 reads CASSRAGNYGYTF.

This rearrangement joins TRBV7-2 to TRBJ2-3; without DNA, the TCRdb call of TRBD1 cannot be checked. The length of the CDR3 is 12 residues. The germline V gene has CDR1 SGHTA and CDR2 FQGNSA. CDR3: CASSFLSDTQYF.

The V and J genes are TRBV5-6 and TRBJ2-6. The CDR3 totals 16 residues. CDR1 and CDR2 (germline): SGHDT, YYEEEE. CDR3 sequence reads: CASSLRTGTGANVLTF. The full variable domain, in which reference TRBV5-6 and TRBJ2-6 provide the parts outside the CDR3, is DAGVTQSPTHLIKTRGQQVTLRCSPKSGHDTVSWYQQALGQGPQFIFQYYEEEERQRGNFPDRFSGHQFPNYSSELNVNALLLGDSALYLCASSLRTGTGANVLTFGAGSRLTVL.

The V gene is TRBV6-2 or TRBV6-3, the J gene TRBJ2-7; TCRdb selects TRBD2, and the lack of DNA leaves this call unchecked. The CDR3 covers 14 residues. Germline V gives CDR1 MNHEY, CDR2 SVGEGT. The CDR3 sequence: CASRLTSGGGEQYF.

The chain links TRBV7-2 to TRBJ2-3; there is no DNA to check the TCRdb D call of TRBD1. The CDR3 length is 15 residues. Germline CDR1 reads SGHTA; CDR2 reads FQGNSA. The chain's CDR3 is CASSVAGGPGDTQYF.

The CDR3 sequence: CASTNAGANVLTF. The gene calls are TRBV6-5 and TRBJ2-6. The CDR3 runs to 13 residues. The germline V gene has CDR1 MNHEY and CDR2 SVGAGI.

The genes are TRBV28 and TRBJ2-3; as DNA is missing, the TRBD1 call by TCRdb cannot be tested. CDR1 is MDHEN, CDR2 SYDVKM, per germline. CDR3 length: 17 amino acids. This chain's CDR3 is CASSYRRRAGATDTQYF.

The chain recombines TRBV7-9 with TRBJ2-1. Germline V gene sequence: CDR1 SEHNR, CDR2 FQNEAQ (reference sequence). This CDR3 is 14 amino acids long. This CDR3 reads CASSINYNYNEQFF.

The J gene is TRBJ2-7, the V gene TRBV12-3 or TRBV12-4; no DNA is available, so the TRBD1 call from TCRdb remains unchecked. The CDR3 has 14 amino acids. CDR3 in amino acids: CASSVDRGTYEQYF.

V gene TRBV9 combines with J gene TRBJ2-1. Germline CDR1 SGDLS, CDR2 YYNGEE. This CDR3 contains 15 residues. This chain's CDR3 is CASSVGATQRDEQFF. Variable domain in full (rest from reference TRBV9 and TRBJ2-1): DSGVTQTPKHLITATGQRVTLRCSPRSGDLSVYWYQQSLDQGLQFLIQYYNGEERAKGNILERFSAQQFPDLHSELNLSSLELGDSALYFCASSVGATQRDEQFFGPGTRLTVL.

The chain has TRBV15 and TRBJ2-1; TCRdb outputs TRBD2, but without DNA this stays unchecked. Germline V lookup: CDR1 LNHNV, CDR2 YYDKDF (reference sequence). This CDR3 has 17 residues. CDR3 amino acids: CATSPAGDPSSYNEQFF.

The genes are TRBV7-3 and TRBJ2-4; with no DNA, the TCRdb D assignment of TRBD1 cannot be verified. The germline V gene encodes CDR1 SGHTA and CDR2 FQGTGA. CDR3 size: 15 residues. CDR3: CASSPGFDRVNIQYF.

CDR3 region: CASSLKPGYRPTNEKLFF. This rearrangement joins TRBV3-1 to TRBJ1-4; the TRBD1 assignment by TCRdb is unverifiable without DNA. Germline-derived CDR1 and CDR2 are LGHDT and YNNKEL (reference sequence). The CDR3 spans 18 residues.

The rearrangement links TRBV20-1 to TRBJ1-2. The germline V gene has CDR1 DFQATT and CDR2 SNEGSKA (reference sequence). This CDR3 contains 12 residues. This CDR3 reads CSAREWDYGYTF.

The rearrangement uses TRBV3-1 and TRBJ2-1. Germline CDR1 is LGHDT and CDR2 is YNNKEL (reference sequence). This CDR3 is 14 amino acids long. CDR3 region: CASSQEGPYNEQFF.

This CDR3 reads CASSGAKTSMNTEAFF. The chain employs TRBV7-9 and TRBJ1-1. The CDR3 extends over 16 amino acids. Looked up from germline, CDR1 is SEHNR and CDR2 is FQNEAQ (reference sequence).

The rearrangement joins TRBV5-1 to TRBJ1-5. Germline V lookup: CDR1 SGHRS, CDR2 YFSETQ. The CDR3 is 13 amino acids. CDR3 amino acids: CASSWGSNQPQHF.

V is TRBV29-1 and J is TRBJ1-2; TCRdb picks TRBD1, but there is no DNA to check that call. Germline CDR1 and CDR2: SQVTM and ANQGSEA. This CDR3 is 14 amino acids long. CDR3 in amino acids: CSVEGRGQVYGYTF.

According to its frequency, this clonotype is medium-sized. The chain carries TRBV4-1 and TRBJ2-7. Germline loops: CDR1 MGHRA, CDR2 YSYEKL. This CDR3 has 15 residues. CDR3 in amino acids: CASSQVQSRVYEQYF.